This T cell receptor beta chain was sequenced in a study of post-analysis software for immune sequencing data. About this clonotype itself: Its antigen is unknown.

cDNA libraries of TCR beta carried unique molecular identifiers. TCRdb re-called the PCR reads through MiXCR, storing one row per CDR3 protein. The repertoire holds around 700,000 distinct CDR3 sequences, with around 64% as singletons. Study conclusions and caveats: In multiple sclerosis, normalized Chao1 diversity was significantly below that of controls. Samples sharing a preparation batch grouped tightly together when assessed by F measure. Five TRBV segments were significantly more frequent in patients than in controls. TRBV5-6, TRBV5-1 and TRBV20-1 were among these segments.

Losses at the gene ends were 3 bases for V and 8 bases for J; bases not matched to a gene: 7. CDR1 is SGHTA, CDR2 FQGNSA, per germline. The length of the CDR3 is 15 residues. The source of this sequence is a girl under 10 years old with multiple sclerosis. Source material: blood. The V gene is TRBV7-2, the J gene TRBJ2-3; 11 bases are shared with TRBD2. The CDR3 DNA reads as TGTGCCAGCAGCTTGACTAGCGGGGTCCCAGGTACGCAGTATTTT. It encodes CASSLTSGVPGTQYF.